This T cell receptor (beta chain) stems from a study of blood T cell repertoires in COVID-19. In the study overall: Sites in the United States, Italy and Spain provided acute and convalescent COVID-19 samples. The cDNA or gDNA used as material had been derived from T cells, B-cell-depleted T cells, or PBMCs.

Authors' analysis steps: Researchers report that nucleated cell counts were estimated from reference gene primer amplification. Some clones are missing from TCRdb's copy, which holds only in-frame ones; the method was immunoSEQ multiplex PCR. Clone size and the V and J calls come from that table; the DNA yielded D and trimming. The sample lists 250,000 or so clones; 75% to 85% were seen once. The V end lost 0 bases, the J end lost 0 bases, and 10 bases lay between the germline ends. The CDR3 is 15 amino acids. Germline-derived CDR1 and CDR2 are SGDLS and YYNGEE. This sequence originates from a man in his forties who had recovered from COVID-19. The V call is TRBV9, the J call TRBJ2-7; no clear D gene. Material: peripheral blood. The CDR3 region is CASSVGNSPSYEQYF. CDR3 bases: TGTGCCAGCAGCGTAGGTAACAGCCCCTCCTACGAGCAGTACTTC.